The clone carrying this T cell receptor (beta chain) was counted only a few times. What it binds is unknown. This sample is part of a study of human T cells and chemical hapten exposure. Points from the study as a whole: Expanded TCRs clustered into significantly more large CDR3 similarity groups than controls, the analysis revealed. Once DPC sensitization occurred, TCRs above 1 in 1000 frequency showed no change. The presence of alopecia in the donors means their immune response may differ from healthy people's.

TCRdb passed the RACE reads through MiXCR, listing each CDR3 protein once. The sample carries tens of thousands of distinct CDR3 sequences, approximately 10% recorded once. CDR3 length: 15 amino acids. Germline assignment: CDR1 SGHTA and CDR2 FQGTGA. With 4 bases clipped from V and 2 bases from J, the junction kept 4 bases outside the gene matches. The sample's time point: patch test 3, about 24 weeks after DPC sensitization. Treatment given: therapeutic diphenylcyclopropenone sensitization with weekly scalp DPC. Blood draws came before every patch-test application. The sequencing here drew on whole blood, taken in connection with sensitization to the hapten diphenylcyclopropenone (DPC). This receptor was obtained from a woman between 45 and 65 years old with alopecia areata. Some clones in this sample may be carry-over from other donors' samples. This sequence joins TRBV7-3 and TRBJ2-1; 8 bases align to TRBD2. CDR3: CASSSREGPYNEQFF. The CDR3 DNA reads as TGTGCCAGCAGCTCTCGGGAGGGCCCCTACAATGAGCAGTTCTTC. The full variable domain, with the rest looked up from reference TRBV7-3 and TRBJ2-1, is GAGVSQTPSNKVTEKGKYVELRCDPISGHTALYWYRQSLGQGPEFLIYFQGTGAADDSGLPNDRFFAVRPEGSVSTLKIQRTERGDSAVYLCASSSREGPYNEQFFGPGTRLTVL.